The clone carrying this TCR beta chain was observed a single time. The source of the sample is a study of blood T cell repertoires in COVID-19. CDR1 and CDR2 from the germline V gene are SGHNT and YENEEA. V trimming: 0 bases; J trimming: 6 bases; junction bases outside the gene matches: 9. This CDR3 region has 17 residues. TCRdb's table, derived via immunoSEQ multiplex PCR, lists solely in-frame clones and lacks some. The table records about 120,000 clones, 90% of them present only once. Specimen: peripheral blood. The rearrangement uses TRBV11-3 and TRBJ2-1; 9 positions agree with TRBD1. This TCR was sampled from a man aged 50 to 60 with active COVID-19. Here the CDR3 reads CASSLDYGTGLRNEQFF. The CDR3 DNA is TGTGCCAGCAGCTTAGATTACGGGACAGGGTTGCGCAATGAGCAGTTCTTC.